This section outlines one T cell receptor (beta chain) sequence together with its context. The data were taken from a study of tumor-infiltrating lymphocytes in primary liver carcinoma. Unsorted bulk tissue of about 20-31 mg yielded co-extracted RNA and DNA. Each tumor was sampled at four poles and its centre. Germline V lookup: CDR1 ENHRY, CDR2 SYGVKD. Trimming shortened V by 11 bases and J by 10 bases, and 29 bases separated the two germline ends. CDR3 length: 15 residues. Making TCR beta cDNA involved around 540 ng total RNA and a constant-region primer. Libraries covering TCR beta were generated through three nested multiplex PCR rounds (using a slightly modified ARM-PCR). TRBV1-TRBV30 forward primers paired with a C-beta reverse primer drove the first two PCR rounds, about 10 cycles each. TCRdb passed the multiplex PCR reads through MiXCR, listing each CDR3 protein once. The sample yields around 50,000 distinct CDR3 sequences, 70% to 80% seen once.

The rearrangement links TRBV10-3 to TRBJ1-1; D is uncertain. This receptor was obtained from a man aged 35 to 55 with primary liver carcinoma and hepatitis B virus infection. The sample consisted of liver tumor tissue from sampling region 3. The subset was: tumor region T3, left-lateral pole. CDR3 in DNA: TGTGCCTTAAGTGATACCTCGGGCGGGCGGGAGAGAGCTTTCTTT. Protein sequence: CALSDTSGGRERAFF.